The sequence of this T cell receptor beta chain was determined in a study of cytomegalovirus exposure and HLA in healthy donors. Trimming shortened V by 1 base and J by 0 bases, and 9 bases separated the two germline ends. The CDR3 sequence is 14 residues long. Germline V gene lookup returns CDR1 SQVTM and CDR2 ANQGSEA. Generated by immunoSEQ multiplex PCR, the TCRdb table keeps only in-frame clones and is missing some. The sample lists 240,000 or so clones, approximately 84% occurring once. Study observations and caveats: That first-cohort TCR clusters tended to co-occur in the roughly 130 validation repertoires was found in a later analysis. In vitro work confirmed that a few CMV-associated chains recognize CMV antigens. Cytomegalovirus-associated status was assigned to approximately 160 TCR beta chains. A classifier reportedly called cytomegalovirus status with high sensitivity and specificity.

This clone was seen a handful of times. Antigen unknown. Source material: PBMCs. V usage is TRBV29-1 and J usage is TRBJ1-2; D possibly corresponds to TRBD1 (6 bases). The sequence came from a woman aged 25-40 years in good health and CMV-seropositive. This CDR3 reads CSVEGTASNYGYTF. CDR3 DNA sequence: TGCAGCGTTGAAGGGACAGCCTCTAACTATGGCTACACCTTC.